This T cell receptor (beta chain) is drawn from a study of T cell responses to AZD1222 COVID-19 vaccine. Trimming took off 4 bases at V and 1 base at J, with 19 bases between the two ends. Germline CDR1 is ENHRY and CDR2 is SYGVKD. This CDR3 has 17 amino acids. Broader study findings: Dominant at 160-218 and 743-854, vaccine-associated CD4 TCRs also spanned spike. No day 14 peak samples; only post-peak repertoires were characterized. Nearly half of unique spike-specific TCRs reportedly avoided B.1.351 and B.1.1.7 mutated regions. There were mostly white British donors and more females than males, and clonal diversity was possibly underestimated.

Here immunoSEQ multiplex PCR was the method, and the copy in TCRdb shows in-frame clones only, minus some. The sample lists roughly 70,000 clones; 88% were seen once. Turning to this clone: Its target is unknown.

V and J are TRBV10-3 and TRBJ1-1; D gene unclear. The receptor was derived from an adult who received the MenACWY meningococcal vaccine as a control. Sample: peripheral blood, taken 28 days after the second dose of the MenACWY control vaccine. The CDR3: CAISGGSARSANTEAFF. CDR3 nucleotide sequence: TGTGCCATCAGTGGGGGATCGGCGAGGAGTGCGAACACTGAAGCTTTCTTT.